Below are 13 T cell receptor beta chains sequenced from a single sample in a study of T-cell memory formation after mild COVID-19. TCRdb ran MiXCR on the 5' RACE reads and lists one entry per CDR3 protein. The sample shows hundreds of thousands of distinct CDR3 sequences, 20% of them seen only once. Sequenced input: PBMCs or a T cell subset sorted from them (not recorded which). These receptor sequences come from an adult woman who had mild COVID-19 (a few samples of this study predate the infection). Cell type and time point are not known.

The chain is built from TRBV7-2 and TRBJ2-3, with TRBD2 identical over 9 bases. The CDR3 extends over 15 amino acids. Germline V gene data show CDR1 as SGHTA and CDR2 as FQGNSA. V gave up 5 bases and J gave up 8 bases; unmatched junction bases: 11. CDR3 coding DNA: TGTGCCAGCAGCCCAGGGACTAGCTGGGGAGGTACGCAGTATTTT. Translating it yields CASSPGTSWGGTQYF.

This chain joins TRBV7-9 and TRBJ2-7; TRBD2 agrees at 9 bases. CDR3 length equals 16 residues. The germline gives CDR1 SEHNR, CDR2 FQNEAQ (reference sequence). After removal of 0 bases from V and 7 bases from J, the junction contained 10 bases not matched to a gene. The CDR3 nucleotides are TGTGCCAGCAGCTTAGCTTTAGCGGGAGCAGTCGGAGAGCAGTACTTC. It specifies CASSLALAGAVGEQYF. The full variable domain, rest sourced from reference TRBV7-9 and TRBJ2-7, is DTGVSQNPRHKITKRGQNVTFRCDPISEHNRLYWYRQTLGQGPEFLTYFQNEAQLEKSRLLSDRFSAERPKGSFSTLEIQRTEQGDSAMYLCASSLALAGAVGEQYFGPGTRLTVT.

There are a few counts of this clonotype. This chain links TRBV11-2 with TRBJ2-5; 13 nucleotides line up with TRBD2. CDR1 is SGHAT, CDR2 FQNNGV, per germline. The CDR3 contains 19 residues. V was clipped by 5 bases and J by 2 bases; unmatched bases: 14. The CDR3 coding sequence is TGTGCCAGCAGCCGGACGTCCACTAGCGGGGGGGCTGGGCAAGAGACCCAGTACTTC. Translating gives CASSRTSTSGGAGQETQYF.

This clonotype has just a few counts. The rearrangement uses TRBV2 and TRBJ2-7; no reliable D call. This CDR3 is 15 amino acids long. V lost 4 bases, J lost 0 bases, and 13 bases lay in between. CDR1 and CDR2 from the germline V gene are SNHLY and FYNNEI. The CDR3 coding sequence is TGTGCCAGCAGTGCGGACCACCCAAGCTCCTACGAGCAGTACTTC. Amino acid sequence: CASSADHPSSYEQYF. Full variable domain (remainder filled in from reference TRBV2 and TRBJ2-7): EPEVTQTPSHQVTQMGQEVILRCVPISNHLYFYWYRQILGQKVEFLVSFYNNEISEKSEIFDDQFSVERPDGSNFTLKIRSTKLEDSAMYFCASSADHPSSYEQYFGPGTRLTVT.

The chain employs TRBV2 and TRBJ2-1; 9 bases agree with TRBD2. With V trimmed by 3 bases and J by 4 bases, 4 bases remained unmatched. Germline assignment: CDR1 SNHLY and CDR2 FYNNEI. This CDR3 comprises 15 residues. Here the CDR3 reads CASSDGLAGYNEQFF. CDR3 coding DNA: TGTGCCAGCAGTGATGGGCTAGCGGGATACAATGAGCAGTTCTTC.

The V and J genes are TRBV5-4 and TRBJ2-1; 9 nucleotides line up with TRBD2. The J segment lost 4 bases and the V segment lost 1 base, leaving 30 bases of the junction unmatched. The CDR3 extends over 24 amino acids. Germline CDR1 and CDR2: SGHNT and YYREEE (reference sequence). The CDR3 DNA reads TGTGCCAGCAGCTTGATCCTAGATCCTAGCGGGACTATCCAACGGAAGATTTCTTACAATGAGCAGTTCTTC. Translation: CASSLILDPSGTIQRKISYNEQFF.

This clonotype was seen only a few times. The chain couples TRBV10-3 to TRBJ2-3; TRBD2 agrees at 8 bases. Looked up from germline, CDR1 is ENHRY and CDR2 is SYGVKD. V trimming: 8 bases; J trimming: 4 bases; junction bases outside the gene matches: 11. This CDR3 has 15 residues. The DNA of the CDR3 is TGTGCCATCCTAAGCGGGGGTAGTAACGCAGATACGCAGTATTTT. Translation: CAILSGGSNADTQYF.

The chain employs TRBV20-1 and TRBJ2-1; D uncertain. Trimming pared 6 bases from V and 0 bases from J, leaving 12 bases between. The CDR3 spans 14 residues. Germline V gene lookup returns CDR1 DFQATT and CDR2 SNEGSKA (reference sequence). The CDR3 here is CSARLGSSYNEQFF. The CDR3 DNA sequence: TGCAGTGCCAGACTCGGTAGCTCCTACAATGAGCAGTTCTTC.

A few counts support this clonotype. This sequence joins TRBV9 and TRBJ1-2; perhaps TRBD1 as D (6 bases). The CDR3 extends over 15 amino acids. Trimming removed 3 bases at V and 6 bases at J, with 18 bases between. Germline V gene data show CDR1 as SGDLS and CDR2 as YYNGEE. This CDR3 is CASSAGLGTPNGYTF. The CDR3 DNA reads TGTGCCAGCAGCGCAGGCCTCGGGACACCCAATGGCTACACCTTC. Combining the CDR3 with reference TRBV9 and TRBJ1-2 gives the whole variable domain DSGVTQTPKHLITATGQRVTLRCSPRSGDLSVYWYQQSLDQGLQFLIQYYNGEERAKGNILERFSAQQFPDLHSELNLSSLELGDSALYFCASSAGLGTPNGYTFGSGTRLTVV.

In this sample, this clonotype turned up a few times. The J gene is TRBJ1-5, the V gene TRBV12-3 or TRBV12-4; no firm D call. V was clipped by 0 bases and J by 0 bases, with 3 bases between them. The CDR3 is made up of 14 amino acids. The CDR3 reads CASSLANSNQPQHF. The CDR3 nucleotides are TGTGCCAGCAGTTTAGCGAATAGCAATCAGCCCCAGCATTTT.

The V call is TRBV2, the J call TRBJ2-1, with a tentative D call TRBD1 (7 bases). CDR1 SNHLY and CDR2 FYNNEI come from the germline V gene. The CDR3 totals 10 residues. The CDR3 bases are TGTCCCCGGGGGACAGATGAGCAGTTCTTC. Translation: CPRGTDEQFF.

The rearrangement links TRBV5-4 to TRBJ2-7; 9 nucleotides line up with TRBD1. The V segment lost 6 bases and the J segment 1 base; nucleotides outside the gene matches: 5. The CDR3 runs 14 residues. CDR1 is SGHNT, CDR2 YYREEE, per germline (reference sequence). The CDR3 here is CASMVGQGSYEQYF. The CDR3 DNA is TGTGCCAGCATGGTGGGACAGGGTTCCTACGAGCAGTACTTC.

This clonotype was seen a handful of times. The rearrangement joins TRBV6-5 to TRBJ1-1; TRBD1 agrees at 9 bases. This CDR3 spans 15 amino acids. Germline V gives CDR1 MNHEY, CDR2 SVGAGI. V lost 6 bases and J lost 7; bases outside the gene matches: 12. The CDR3 is CASRKQTGGSLEAFF. CDR3 nucleotides: TGTGCCAGCAGAAAACAGACAGGGGGGAGCCTTGAAGCTTTCTTT.